A selection of T cell receptor beta chains follows, all from one sample in a study of T cell repertoires in cytomegalovirus infection. MiXCR, run by TCRdb on the reads, gives a single entry per CDR3 protein. This sample carries about 260,000 distinct CDR3 sequences, approximately 9.1% of them seen once, and the ten largest clones take approximately 15%. The material sequenced was PBMCs. These receptors were taken from a human donor in good health (CMV status not recorded). Some clones in this sample may be carry-over from other donors' samples. CDR3s include the opening cysteine and the closing phenylalanine or tryptophan.

J | V | CDR3
TRBJ1-2 | TRBV4-3 | CASSQDRGVAYTF
TRBJ2-3 | TRBV20-1 | CSARVGADTQYF
TRBJ1-1 | TRBV4-3 | CASSQDTGRLTEAFF
TRBJ2-1 | TRBV7-8 | CASSTGTSLSYNEQFF
TRBJ2-2 | TRBV5-1 | CASSRLAGTNTGELFF
TRBJ1-1 | TRBV12-3/TRBV12-4 | CASRGAVNTEAFF
TRBJ2-6 | TRBV12-3/TRBV12-4 | CASTLGGSGANVLTF
TRBJ2-1 | TRBV7-2 | CASSSYLAGDDEQFF
TRBJ2-7 | TRBV2 | CASSRRGTVSYEQYF
TRBJ2-7 | TRBV7-2 | CASSSTGGSYEQYF
TRBJ2-5 | TRBV7-6 | CASSPGGTGGIVQYF
TRBJ2-2 | TRBV12-3/TRBV12-4 | CASTPVGANTGELFF
TRBJ1-5 | TRBV7-6 | CASRSDTSNQPQHF
TRBJ2-1 | TRBV28 | CASRPWTSGGGEQFF
TRBJ1-5 | TRBV6-2/TRBV6-3 | CASSLIPRTGHNQPQHF
TRBJ2-5 | TRBV20-1 | CSARVSTGRETQYF
TRBJ2-5 | TRBV20-1 | CSAPLSGSQETQYF
TRBJ1-2 | TRBV7-8 | CASSLRGGFYGYTF
TRBJ2-1 | TRBV11-2 | CASSIDPQGAYNEQFF
TRBJ2-3 | TRBV7-2 | CASSRRTSGFSTDTQYF
TRBJ1-1 | TRBV7-2 | CASSIKVGGTGGRMNTEAFF
TRBJ2-7 | TRBV7-2 | CASSISGGYEQYF
TRBJ2-7 | TRBV12-3/TRBV12-4 | CASSLSRGLADSYEQYF
TRBJ2-7 | TRBV12-3/TRBV12-4 | CASSRQLGEKSYEQYF
TRBJ2-7 | TRBV18 | CASSPALAGGLYEQYF